Listed here are 10 T cell receptor beta chains from one sample, sequenced in a study of blood T cell repertoires in COVID-19. Some clones are missing from TCRdb's copy, which holds only in-frame ones; the method was immunoSEQ multiplex PCR. Among around 140,000 clones listed, about four fifths were seen once. The sample taken for sequencing was peripheral blood. All receptors come from an older woman with active or convalescent COVID-19.

V and J are TRBV29-1 and TRBJ2-7; D perhaps matches TRBD2 (7 bases). This CDR3 spans 13 amino acids. V was cut by 7 bases and J by 1 base, with 14 bases left in between. The germline CDR1 and CDR2 sequences are SQVTM and ANQGSEA. This CDR3 is CSAKKGGSYEQYF. The CDR3 DNA is TGCAGCGCCAAGAAGGGGGGGTCCTACGAGCAGTACTTC.

The chain couples TRBV24-1 to TRBJ1-1; TRBD1 matches at 8 bases. Germline CDR1 is KGHDR and CDR2 is SFDVKD. V dropped 4 bases and J dropped 5; count of bases not matched to a gene: 5. This CDR3 contains 14 residues. The CDR3 DNA reads as TGTGCCACCAGTGACCGGACAGGGCGTACTGAAGCTTTCTTT. Translated, it gives CATSDRTGRTEAFF.

A few counts support this clone. The rearrangement uses TRBV18 and TRBJ2-7, with 7 bases that match TRBD1. The trim removed 6 bases at V and 2 bases at J, leaving 4 bases unmatched. The CDR3 contains 13 residues. Germline V gives CDR1 KGHSH, CDR2 LQKENI. CDR3: CASSRTGTYEQYV. The CDR3 DNA follows: TGTGCCAGCTCGCGGACAGGAACCTACGAGCAGTACGTC.

This clone showed up just a few times. In DNA form, the CDR3 reads TGTGCCAGCCCGGTTTGCTTACTAGCGGGGGTGGGCAATGAGCAGTTCTTC. It is translated as CASPVCLLAGVGNEQFF. This chain links TRBV9 with TRBJ2-1; the match to TRBD2 covers 11 bases. The CDR3 length is 17 residues. V lost 7 bases to trimming and J lost 6 bases; unmatched junction nucleotides: 15. Germline V lookup: CDR1 SGDLS, CDR2 YYNGEE. The full variable domain, its missing parts supplied by reference TRBV9 and TRBJ2-1, is DSGVTQTPKHLITATGQRVTLRCSPRSGDLSVYWYQQSLDQGLQFLIQYYNGEERAKGNILERFSAQQFPDLHSELNLSSLELGDSALYFCASPVCLLAGVGNEQFFGPGTRLTVL.

CDR3 in DNA: TGCGCCAGCAGCCCGGAGGGCAGCAAATATGGCTACACCTTC. Translation: CASSPEGSKYGYTF. This chain links TRBV5-1 with TRBJ1-2; D gene unclear. This CDR3 region has 14 residues. Germline V CDR1 and CDR2: SGHRS, YFSETQ. V was pared by 4 bases and J by 5 bases, with 15 bases between.

The chain combines TRBV10-2 with TRBJ1-5; D gene uncertain. Trimming pared 4 bases from V and 7 bases from J, leaving 8 bases between. The CDR3 consists of 12 residues. Per the germline V gene, CDR1 is WSHSY and CDR2 is SAAADI. The CDR3 DNA reads as TGCGCCAGCAGTGGAGGTGGGCAGCCCCAGCATTTT. Translation gives CASSGGGQPQHF.

The chain carries TRBV7-2 and TRBJ1-5, with D possibly TRBD1 on 6 matching bases. Trimming cost V 5 bases and J 3 bases, with 11 bases left between them. This CDR3 contains 14 residues. Germline V gives CDR1 SGHTA, CDR2 FQGNSA. DNA for the CDR3: TGTGCCAGCAGCCTGGACAGTAACAATCAGCCCCAGCATTTT. Translated, it gives CASSLDSNNQPQHF. The complete variable domain, with remaining parts taken from reference TRBV7-2 and TRBJ1-5, reads GAGVSQSPSNKVTEKGKDVELRCDPISGHTALYWYRQSLGQGLEFLIYFQGNSAPDKSGLPSDRFSAERTGGSVSTLTIQRTQQEDSAVYLCASSLDSNNQPQHFGDGTRLSIL.

The chain is built from TRBV20-1 and TRBJ1-5; a weak D match, TRBD1 (6 bases). V was cut by 3 bases and J by 3 bases, with 15 bases left in between. CDR3 size: 15 residues. The V gene's germline CDR1 is DFQATT and CDR2 SNEGSKA (reference sequence). The chain's CDR3 is CSASAGVGTNQPQHF. The DNA of the CDR3 is TGCAGTGCTAGTGCAGGGGTGGGCACCAATCAGCCCCAGCATTTT.

This chain links TRBV5-1 with TRBJ1-1, with 8 bases identical to TRBD1. The CDR3 totals 14 residues. The germline CDR1 and CDR2 sequences are SGHRS and YFSETQ. V lost 3 bases, J lost 7 bases, and 8 bases stayed unmatched. The CDR3 spells CASSSEGQGYEAFF. The CDR3 DNA is TGCGCCAGCAGCTCGGAAGGACAGGGCTATGAAGCTTTCTTT.

The chain links TRBV2 to TRBJ1-4; TRBD1 matches 8 bases. CDR1 is SNHLY, CDR2 FYNNEI, per germline. There are 13 residues in the CDR3. Trimming cost V 6 bases and J 7 bases; bases outside gene matches: 4. CDR3 nucleotides: TGTGCCAGCAGGAGGACAGGGAGTGAAAAACTGTTTTTT. It codes for CASRRTGSEKLFF.